A single sample gave rise to the 26 T cell receptor beta chains below, sequenced in a study of T cells in localized non-small cell lung cancer. Produced via immunoSEQ multiplex PCR; TCRdb's table is partial and in-frame only. The data hold 45,000 to 70,000 clones, with about nine tenths observed a single time. The sample in question was peripheral blood, obtained before any cancer treatment. The receptors stem from a woman aged 40-70 years with stage I lung adenocarcinoma.

This clone has a single count. The rearrangement joins TRBV9 to TRBJ2-2; 14 bases match TRBD2. Germline CDR1 is SGDLS and CDR2 is YYNGEE. The CDR3 has 16 residues. Trimming took 4 bases from V and 4 from J; bases not matched to a gene: 3. The CDR3 reads CASSLTSGGATGELFF. The CDR3 DNA is TGTGCCAGCAGCTTGACTAGCGGGGGGGCCACCGGGGAGCTGTTTTTT.

This chain connects TRBV7-2 to TRBJ2-7, with D perhaps being TRBD1 or TRBD2 (5 bases each). The V end was cut by 4 bases, the J end by 3 bases, with 13 bases between. The CDR3 runs to 14 residues. In germline, CDR1 is SGHTA, CDR2 FQGNSA. CDR3 nucleotide sequence: TGTGCCAGCAGCTCGGGGACGGGATACTACGAGCAGTACTTC. As protein: CASSSGTGYYEQYF.

The chain couples TRBV29-1 to TRBJ2-1; D is perhaps TRBD1 (5 bases). The germline V gene has CDR1 SQVTM and CDR2 ANQGSEA. V lost 4 bases to trimming and J lost 6 bases, with 10 bases between them. This CDR3 is built from 12 residues. In DNA, the CDR3 is TGCAGCGTTGTAATAGGGGTCAATGAGCAGTTCTTC. Its protein is CSVVIGVNEQFF.

The chain couples TRBV6-5 to TRBJ1-5; D unclear. In germline, CDR1 is MNHEY, CDR2 SVGAGI. V lost 6 bases and J lost 4, with 10 bases in between. The CDR3 extends over 13 amino acids. CDR3 DNA sequence: TGTGCCAGCAGGGTCAGGTTAAATCAGCCCCAGCATTTT. Translated, it gives CASRVRLNQPQHF.

The J gene is TRBJ1-1, the V gene TRBV10-2; D gene uncertain. The CDR3 spans 13 residues. Trimming cost V 6 bases and J 0 bases, with 8 bases left between them. Looked up from germline, CDR1 is WSHSY and CDR2 is SAAADI. This chain's CDR3 is CASSLPMNTEAFF. Written as DNA, the CDR3 is TGCGCCAGCAGCTTACCCATGAACACTGAAGCTTTCTTT.

The gene calls are TRBV7-9 and TRBJ2-7, with 7 bases aligning to TRBD2. This CDR3 is built from 15 residues. After removal of 4 bases from V and 4 bases from J, the junction contained 10 bases not matched to a gene. CDR1 is SEHNR, CDR2 FQNEAQ, per germline (reference sequence). CDR3 coding DNA: TGTGCCAGCAGCTCGGAGTGGTTAGCGGGTTACGAGCAGTACTTC. It encodes CASSSEWLAGYEQYF.

The chain employs TRBV6-1 and TRBJ1-2; D remains ambiguous. Per germline, CDR1 MNHNS and CDR2 SASEGT. Trimming shortened V by 2 bases and J by 4 bases, and 11 bases separated the two germline ends. This CDR3 contains 14 residues. The CDR3 sequence: CASSESPQSYGYTF. As DNA, the CDR3 is TGTGCCAGCAGTGAATCCCCCCAGAGCTATGGCTACACCTTC.

This chain joins TRBV29-1 and TRBJ1-4, with 7 bases that match TRBD1. The CDR3 sequence is 14 residues long. CDR1 and CDR2 (germline): SQVTM, ANQGSEA. V gave up 4 bases and J gave up 0 bases; unmatched junction bases: 2. The CDR3 region has the DNA TGCAGCGTTGCTGGACAGGCAACTAATGAAAAACTGTTTTTT. It yields the protein CSVAGQATNEKLFF. Filled out from reference TRBV29-1 and TRBJ1-4, the complete variable domain reads SAVISQKPSRDICQRGTSLTIQCQVDSQVTMMFWYRQQPGQSLTLIATANQGSEATYESGFVIDKFPISRPNLTFSTLTVSNMSPEDSSIYLCSVAGQATNEKLFFGSGTQLSVL.

V is TRBV7-9 and J is TRBJ1-6; 7 bases match TRBD1. This CDR3 region has 14 residues. The germline V gene encodes CDR1 SEHNR and CDR2 FQNEAQ (reference sequence). The J segment lost 10 bases and the V segment lost 1 base, leaving 4 bases of the junction unmatched. CDR3 loop: CASSLEGAGSPLHF. CDR3 nucleotides: TGTGCCAGCAGCTTAGAGGGGGCGGGGTCACCCCTCCACTTT.

The chain uses TRBV9 and TRBJ1-6; a possible D gene is TRBD1 (5 bases). V dropped 0 bases and J dropped 7 bases, with 11 bases sitting between them. The CDR3 totals 15 residues. Germline lookup yields CDR1 SGDLS and CDR2 YYNGEE. The CDR3: CASSVGGERNSPLHF. CDR3 in DNA: TGTGCCAGCAGCGTAGGGGGGGAACGGAATTCACCCCTCCACTTT.

The rearrangement uses TRBV7-2 and TRBJ1-2; 9 bases match TRBD1. V lost 5 bases and J lost 4; bases outside the gene matches: 2. This CDR3 is 13 amino acids long. Looked up from germline, CDR1 is SGHTA and CDR2 is FQGNSA. CDR3 amino acids: CASSPDRGYGYTF. DNA for the CDR3: TGTGCCAGCAGCCCGGACAGGGGCTATGGCTACACCTTC.

The V gene is TRBV19, the J gene TRBJ2-1, with 10 bases that match TRBD1. Germline V gives CDR1 LNHDA, CDR2 SQIVND (reference sequence). CDR3 length: 13 amino acids. V lost 7 bases to trimming and J lost 6 bases; unmatched junction nucleotides: 3. This CDR3 reads CASTRTGGNEQFF. The CDR3 coding sequence is TGTGCCAGTACCCGGACAGGGGGCAATGAGCAGTTCTTC.

The chain employs TRBV19 and TRBJ1-1; D uncertain. In germline, CDR1 is LNHDA, CDR2 SQIVND (reference sequence). V lost 8 bases to trimming and J lost 2 bases, with 15 bases between them. CDR3 length: 14 residues. The CDR3 is CASHNLGGNTEAFF. In DNA form, the CDR3 reads TGTGCCAGTCATAACCTGGGAGGTAACACTGAAGCTTTCTTT.

The genes are TRBV29-1 and TRBJ2-3; D perhaps matches TRBD2 (5 bases). The V end was cut by 5 bases, the J end by 0 bases, with 15 bases between. This CDR3 contains 15 residues. Per the germline V gene, CDR1 is SQVTM and CDR2 is ANQGSEA. The CDR3 protein is CSVLESGRSTDTQYF. The CDR3 region has the DNA TGCAGCGTTTTAGAAAGCGGACGTAGCACAGATACGCAGTATTTT.

The chain has TRBV15 and TRBJ2-3; 12 positions agree with TRBD1. The CDR3 is 15 residues long. Trimming removed 2 bases from V and 7 bases from J; junction bases left unmatched: 4. From germline, CDR1 is LNHNV and CDR2 YYDKDF (reference sequence). The CDR3 here is CATSRPGQGANTQYF. The CDR3 DNA is TGTGCCACCAGCAGACCGGGACAGGGGGCTAATACGCAGTATTTT.

The chain links TRBV28 to TRBJ1-2; 8 bases are shared with TRBD1. This CDR3 is built from 11 residues. V was clipped by 4 bases and J by 13 bases; unmatched bases: 5. The germline CDR1 and CDR2 sequences are MDHEN and SYDVKM. CDR3 DNA: TGTGCCAGCAGTTCCGACAGGGGAACCACCTTC. This codes for CASSSDRGTTF.

The chain joins TRBV7-2 to TRBJ1-2; 8 bases align to TRBD1. There are 16 residues in the CDR3. J was trimmed by 7 bases and V by 4 bases; bases with no gene match: 14. Germline CDR1 SGHTA, CDR2 FQGNSA. CDR3 loop: CASSSDRDSLDSGYTF. DNA of the CDR3: TGTGCCAGCAGCTCGGACAGGGACAGCCTTGATAGTGGCTACACCTTC.

V and J are TRBV6-1 and TRBJ1-6; D perhaps matches TRBD1 (6 bases). This CDR3 comprises 16 residues. Germline CDR1 MNHNS, CDR2 SASEGT. The V and J ends lost 2 bases and 5 bases respectively, with 13 bases between them. Here the CDR3 reads CASSETGMNNNSPLHF. CDR3 in DNA: TGTGCCAGCAGTGAAACAGGGATGAATAATAATTCACCCCTCCACTTT.

The chain has TRBV6-6 and TRBJ2-3, with 8 bases matching TRBD1. Trimming took 6 bases from V and 4 from J; bases not matched to a gene: 9. The CDR3 is 15 amino acids. CDR1 is MNHNY and CDR2 is SVGAGI in the germline V gene (reference sequence). Here the CDR3 reads CASRSAGGEADTQYF. As DNA, the CDR3 is TGTGCCAGCAGATCAGCAGGGGGCGAGGCAGATACGCAGTATTTT.

This chain uses TRBV4-3 with TRBJ1-4; 9 bases fit TRBD1. The length of the CDR3 is 14 residues. From germline, CDR1 is LGHNA and CDR2 YSLEER. V was pared by 2 bases and J by 8 bases, with 3 bases of the junction left unmatched. CDR3 sequence reads: CASSQWGQGEKLFF. The CDR3 DNA sequence: TGCGCCAGCAGCCAATGGGGACAGGGCGAAAAACTGTTTTTT.

The chain carries TRBV7-9 and TRBJ1-2, with a possible D match to TRBD1 (5 bases). The CDR3 totals 14 residues. Trimming took 0 bases from V and 8 from J, leaving 13 bases between them. CDR1 SEHNR and CDR2 FQNEAQ come from the germline V gene (reference sequence). CDR3 bases: TGTGCCAGCAGCTTAGCGAGAGGGGTCTGGGGCTACACCTTC. This translates into CASSLARGVWGYTF.

V and J are TRBV6-1 and TRBJ2-3; no firm D call. The CDR3 length is 16 residues. Trimming took off 2 bases at V and 0 bases at J, with 12 bases between the two ends. CDR1 and CDR2 from the germline V gene are MNHNS and SASEGT. The CDR3 loop is CASSESALASTDTQYF. The CDR3 nucleotides read TGTGCCAGCAGTGAAAGTGCATTGGCTAGCACAGATACGCAGTATTTT.

This clone has just one count. The chain uses TRBV2 and TRBJ2-3; the D is unclear. In germline, CDR1 is SNHLY, CDR2 FYNNEI. This CDR3 is 15 amino acids long. The germline V and J ends were trimmed by 3 bases and 0 bases, with 10 bases remaining between them. In DNA form, the CDR3 reads TGTGCCAGCAGTGAGTTAACGGCTAGCACAGATACGCAGTATTTT. This codes for CASSELTASTDTQYF.

The chain is built from TRBV29-1 and TRBJ2-1; 8 bases map to TRBD1. The CDR3 spans 14 residues. The junction had 9 bases not matched to a gene; V was cut back by 4 bases and J by 7 bases. Germline V gives CDR1 SQVTM, CDR2 ANQGSEA. The DNA of the CDR3 is TGCAGCGTTGCCCCAAGACAGGGGACGAATGAGCAGTTCTTC. Protein: CSVAPRQGTNEQFF.

This clone came up once. The chain employs TRBV10-3 and TRBJ2-3, with TRBD1 as a possible D gene (7 bases). In germline, CDR1 is ENHRY, CDR2 SYGVKD. This CDR3 spans 13 amino acids. Trimming left V 4 bases short and J 5 bases short, with 10 bases between. The CDR3 sequence is CAISGQGGDTQYF. CDR3 sequence (DNA): TGTGCCATCAGTGGACAGGGAGGAGATACGCAGTATTTT.

The DNA for the CDR3 is TGTGCCAGCAGCCAATCGGGCGGGGGGCCTCAGGAGACCCAGTACTTC. Its protein product is CASSQSGGGPQETQYF. The genes are TRBV4-2 and TRBJ2-5; 8 nucleotides agree with TRBD2. CDR1 LGHNA and CDR2 YNFKEQ come from the germline V gene. The CDR3 is 16 residues long. V trimming: 2 bases; J trimming: 5 bases; junction bases outside the gene matches: 10.